This T cell receptor (beta chain) was observed in a study of a mutant IDH1 vaccine in newly diagnosed glioma. Study context: Patients began vaccination 4-6 weeks after radiotherapy alone, or with temozolomide cycles. Earlier treatment was radiotherapy, temozolomide, or both, with most getting both.

V shed 7 bases, J shed 2 bases, and the junction held 5 bases outside the gene matches. Germline V gives CDR1 MDHEN, CDR2 SYDVKM. There are 14 residues in the CDR3. Findings and caveats of the study: There seemed to be no relation between pseudoprogression and changes in top peripheral T cell clonotypes.

The time point denotes: week 35, safety follow-up. Vaccination comprised doses that each held 300 ug of mutant IDH1 20-mer peptide, plus topical imiquimod. Patients were given eight vaccinations, scheduled in weeks 1, 3, 5, 7, 11, 15, 19 and 23. Profiling relied on immunoSEQ multiplex PCR, and the TCRdb table lists in-frame clones only, not all of them. Among about 68,000 clones, more than 70% were seen once, and the ten largest hold over 9.5%. On this clone itself: Its antigen is not known.

The clonotype comes from a young man with glioma. Sequenced material: PBMCs, taken from a glioma patient whose treatment included an IDH1 peptide vaccine. The rearrangement links TRBV28 to TRBJ2-1, with TRBD2 matching 7 bases. The CDR3 loop is CASTQLAPYNEQFF. CDR3 DNA sequence: TGTGCCAGCACCCAACTAGCGCCCTACAATGAGCAGTTCTTC.